A single sample gave rise to the 13 T cell receptor beta chains below, sequenced in a study of T cell changes during pregnancy in multiple sclerosis. Assay: immunoSEQ multiplex PCR; the TCRdb copy retains only in-frame clones and omits some. Here the sample spans fewer than 50,000 clones, 85% to 90% being singletons. This specimen was peripheral blood, taken in the second trimester of pregnancy. The receptors were gathered from a female donor in good health, enrolled as a control in a pregnancy study.

The chain has TRBV25-1 and TRBJ2-2; 9 positions agree with TRBD1. Trimming at V came to 5 bases and at J to 5 bases, leaving 9 bases not matched to a gene. The CDR3 length is 16 residues. Looked up from germline, CDR1 is MGHDK and CDR2 is SYGVNS. The CDR3 nucleotides are TGTGCCAGCAGTTTTGACAGGGGGTTTCTAACCGGGGAGCTGTTTTTT. This sequence encodes CASSFDRGFLTGELFF.

This chain joins TRBV11-2 and TRBJ1-2, with D possibly matching TRBD1 (5 bases). CDR3 length: 15 residues. Trimming shortened V by 2 bases and J by 2 bases, and 12 bases separated the two germline ends. Germline values: CDR1 SGHAT, CDR2 FQNNGV. The CDR3 sequence: CASSLTYDRNYGYTF. CDR3 in DNA: TGTGCCAGCAGCTTAACGTATGACAGAAACTATGGCTACACCTTC. Full variable domain (rest looked up from reference TRBV11-2 and TRBJ1-2): EAGVAQSPRYKIIEKRQSVAFWCNPISGHATLYWYQQILGQGPKLLIQFQNNGVVDDSQLPKDRFSAERLKGVDSTLKIQPAKLEDSAVYLCASSLTYDRNYGYTFGSGTRLTVV.

The V call is TRBV19, the J call TRBJ1-5; the match to TRBD1 covers 8 bases. CDR3 length equals 14 residues. The V segment lost 7 bases and the J segment 2 bases; nucleotides outside the gene matches: 4. Per the germline V gene, CDR1 is LNHDA and CDR2 is SQIVND (reference sequence). CDR3: CASKVQGGNQPQHF. The CDR3 DNA reads TGTGCCAGTAAGGTACAGGGGGGCAATCAGCCCCAGCATTTT.

The J gene is TRBJ2-7, the V gene TRBV6-4, with D perhaps matching TRBD1 (6 bases). V lost 5 bases to trimming and J lost 5 bases, with 22 bases between them. Germline loops: CDR1 MRHNA, CDR2 SNTAGT. The CDR3 sequence is 16 residues long. The CDR3 loop reads CASSSPMQGQRDEQYF. The CDR3 coding sequence is TGTGCCAGCAGTTCTCCCATGCAGGGACAAAGGGACGAGCAGTACTTC.

The CDR3 region is CASSLSFGEQYF. The DNA for the CDR3 is TGTGCCAGCAGCTTAAGTTTCGGCGAGCAGTACTTC. The rearrangement joins TRBV5-6 to TRBJ2-7, with D hard to call. Germline assignment: CDR1 SGHDT and CDR2 YYEEEE. This CDR3 region has 12 residues. The V end lost 2 bases, the J end lost 6 bases, and 9 bases lay between the germline ends. Looking up the rest from reference TRBV5-6 and TRBJ2-7 gives the full variable domain: DAGVTQSPTHLIKTRGQQVTLRCSPKSGHDTVSWYQQALGQGPQFIFQYYEEEERQRGNFPDRFSGHQFPNYSSELNVNALLLGDSALYLCASSLSFGEQYFGPGTRLTVT.

The gene calls are TRBV5-6 and TRBJ1-1; TRBD1 is a possible D gene (5 bases). V lost 4 bases to trimming and J lost 0 bases, with 13 bases between them. CDR1 SGHDT and CDR2 YYEEEE come from the germline V gene. This CDR3 is built from 15 residues. The CDR3 DNA reads TGTGCCAGCAGCCCCCCCAGGGCTATGAACACTGAAGCTTTCTTT. Translation: CASSPPRAMNTEAFF.

This clone was counted between two and nine times. The genes are TRBV19 and TRBJ1-2; maybe TRBD1 (6 bases). CDR3 size: 13 residues. V was cut by 6 bases and J by 6 bases, with 14 bases left in between. Germline lookup yields CDR1 LNHDA and CDR2 SQIVND (reference sequence). The CDR3 spells CASSLQGRDGYTF. In nucleotides, the CDR3 is TGTGCCAGTAGCCTACAGGGACGGGATGGCTACACCTTC.

This chain links TRBV6-5 with TRBJ1-6; D possibly corresponds to TRBD1 (6 bases). The CDR3 extends over 14 amino acids. V gave up 10 bases and J gave up 10 bases, with 20 bases separating them. The germline gives CDR1 MNHEY, CDR2 SVGAGI. CDR3 DNA sequence: TGTGCCACCAAAAGGGACACCGGAGAATCACCCCTCCACTTT. Its translation is CATKRDTGESPLHF.

This chain uses TRBV9 with TRBJ1-4; D is unresolved. This CDR3 is built from 15 residues. The germline V gene encodes CDR1 SGDLS and CDR2 YYNGEE. V was clipped by 0 bases and J by 5 bases, with 11 bases between them. The CDR3 nucleotides read TGTGCCAGCAGCGTAGCTCCGGGAGGAAATGAAAAACTGTTTTTT. Amino acid sequence: CASSVAPGGNEKLFF.

The chain has TRBV5-1 and TRBJ2-7, with D hard to call. CDR3 length: 18 residues. Trimming took off 5 bases at V and 2 bases at J, with 26 bases between the two ends. Germline assignment: CDR1 SGHRS and CDR2 YFSETQ. The DNA of the CDR3 is TGCGCCAGCAGTGACGGCCGGTTCTTGTCGGCGGATACCTACGAGCAGTACTTC. It translates to CASSDGRFLSADTYEQYF. The complete variable domain, with remaining parts taken from reference TRBV5-1 and TRBJ2-7, reads KAGVTQTPRYLIKTRGQQVTLSCSPISGHRSVSWYQQTPGQGLQFLFEYFSETQRNKGNFPGRFSGRQFSNSRSEMNVSTLELGDSALYLCASSDGRFLSADTYEQYFGPGTRLTVT.

This clone has only one observation. The V and J genes are TRBV6-5 and TRBJ2-7, with 7 bases fitting TRBD1. Germline V gene lookup returns CDR1 MNHEY and CDR2 SVGAGI. V gave up 2 bases and J gave up 2 bases; unmatched junction bases: 6. The CDR3 totals 15 residues. The CDR3 DNA follows: TGTGCCAGCAGTTACAGGGACAGCTATACCTACGAGCAGTACTTC. Translated, it gives CASSYRDSYTYEQYF.

The V gene is TRBV15, the J gene TRBJ2-3; TRBD2 matches 9 bases. Per germline, CDR1 LNHNV and CDR2 YYDKDF (reference sequence). This CDR3 spans 16 amino acids. V gave up 4 bases and J gave up 0 bases; unmatched junction bases: 5. The CDR3, as DNA: TGTGCCACCAGCATTTTAGCGGGAGCGAGCACAGATACGCAGTATTTT. This translates into CATSILAGASTDTQYF.

CDR3 amino acids: CAWSSFSGLARLSTQYF. For the CDR3, the DNA is TGTGCCTGGAGTTCATTTTCGGGACTAGCGCGTCTCAGTACGCAGTATTTT. The genes are TRBV30 and TRBJ2-3, with 10 bases fitting TRBD2. The V gene end was trimmed by 2 bases and the J gene end by 8 bases; junction bases not matched to a gene: 16. The CDR3 runs 17 residues. Germline lookup yields CDR1 GTSNPN and CDR2 SVGIG (reference sequence).